This T cell receptor beta chain was captured in a study of follicular helper T cells after annual influenza vaccination. Study details: Blood was drawn on days 0, 7 and 28 after vaccination.

Trimming at V came to 0 bases and at J to 6 bases, leaving 7 bases not matched to a gene. This CDR3 has 16 residues. Germline V lookup: CDR1 MNHNY, CDR2 SVGAGI (reference sequence). Assay: immunoSEQ multiplex PCR; the TCRdb copy retains only in-frame clones and omits some. The table records 9,500 or so clones, about four fifths of them present only once. Time point specified: 2014-2015 season, 7 days after vaccination. Study results and caveats: ICOS+CD38+ cTfh clonality change tracked circulating plasmablast frequency change. Undersampling of larger non-cTfh compartments could not be excluded.

With respect to this clone: What it recognizes is unknown.

The chain has TRBV6-6 and TRBJ1-5; 8 bases align to TRBD1. The source material was CXCR5- memory CD4+ T cells sorted from blood, sampled 7 days after influenza vaccination. The TCR originated in an adult who received the influenza vaccine. CDR3 bases: TGTGCCAGCAGTTACTCCCGACAGGGGCTGCGTCAGCCCCAGCATTTT. It is translated as CASSYSRQGLRQPQHF.